This T cell receptor beta chain came from a study of T cells in Graves' hyperthyroidism and ophthalmopathy. Study as a whole: Peripheral blood was secured at the point of initial diagnosis, before any treatment. Whole-study results and caveats: Blood also carried most thyroid clonotypes expanded above 0.001.

V was cut by 5 bases and J by 4 bases, with 11 bases left in between. This CDR3 comprises 13 residues. Per germline, CDR1 PRHDT and CDR2 FYEKMQ (reference sequence). Newly diagnosed hyperthyroidism patients aged 18 to 65 years had disease lasting under 2 months. Fresh 10 ml peripheral blood yielded PBMCs. As to this clonotype: Its matching antigen is unknown.

RNA transcripts gave rise to amplified TCR beta CDR3 regions. First-round RT-PCR of the TCR CDR3 relied on the HTBI primer set. TCRdb itself ran the multiplex PCR reads through MiXCR, one entry per CDR3 protein. The data hold roughly 510,000 distinct CDR3 sequences, with about a fifth observed a single time. Material for sequencing was blood. This chain connects TRBV13 to TRBJ1-1; D remains ambiguous. The sequence was collected from a man aged 18 to 30 with Graves' hyperthyroidism. The CDR3 loop reads CASSLLSSTEAFF. In DNA, the CDR3 is TGTGCCAGCAGCCTACTGTCCAGCACTGAAGCTTTCTTT.